This TCR beta chain comes out of a study of spatial heterogeneity in lung cancer. Overall study: Alpha-chain sequences were consistently detected less often than beta-chain sequences.

The time point: sample taken at primary tumor resection. Tumor, nontumor lung or frozen PBMC supplied whole RNA, sequenced without sorting. This clonotype was seen repeatedly, ten times or more. TCRdb used MiXCR to reprocess the 5' RACE reads, holding one entry per CDR3 protein. Counted here are 8,200 or so distinct CDR3 sequences, approximately 9.7% occurring once; the ten biggest clones make up around 25%. Germline V gene sequence: CDR1 SGDLS, CDR2 YYNGEE. The CDR3 length is 18 residues. The V and J ends lost 0 bases and 2 bases, in that order; junction bases with no gene match: 8. The material sequenced was normal lung tissue next to the tumor, taken at surgery. The rearrangement uses TRBV9 and TRBJ2-1; TRBD2 matches 10 bases. The receptor was derived from a male donor with early-stage non-small cell lung cancer. This CDR3 is CASSVGSSGSSAYNEQFF. CDR3 DNA sequence: TGTGCCAGCAGCGTAGGTTCTAGCGGGAGTAGTGCCTACAATGAGCAGTTCTTC.